This T cell receptor (beta chain) emerged from a study of T cell responses to AZD1222 COVID-19 vaccine. Some clones are missing from TCRdb's copy, which holds only in-frame ones; the method was immunoSEQ multiplex PCR. The table has over 85,000 clones, about 90% seen once. Notes on this clone: The antigen remains unidentified.

V was cut by 6 bases and J by 1 base, with 12 bases left in between. The CDR3 totals 14 residues. Germline lookup yields CDR1 MNHEY and CDR2 SVGAGI. Points from the study as a whole: Researchers took repertoire samples only after the peak T cell response had come.

This sequence originates from an adult who received the AZD1222 COVID-19 vaccine. The sample here was peripheral blood, taken 28 days after the second AZD1222 dose. The V call is TRBV6-5, the J call TRBJ2-5, with a possible D match to TRBD2 (5 bases). CDR3 in amino acids: CASRGSAPQETQYF. The CDR3 DNA reads as TGTGCCAGCAGGGGGAGTGCACCCCAAGAGACCCAGTACTTC.